Listed below are T cell receptor beta chains from one sample, sequenced in a study of blood T cell repertoires in COVID-19. Measured with immunoSEQ multiplex PCR; TCRdb has only the in-frame clones, and not every one. The table has approximately 15,000 clones, around 90% seen once. Input material: peripheral blood. These receptors were collected from a man in his 60s with active COVID-19. Each CDR3 is given with its conserved first and last residue. Each record gives: clone size, J gene, V gene, D gene, CDR3 DNA, CDR3 protein. D genes are given only for firm matches. Some rows mark clone size as missing; the rest say once, few, many or name a class of expanded clone.

abundance: once; j_gene: TRBJ2-2; v_gene: TRBV28; d_gene: NA; CDR3nt: TGTGCCAACGGGGGTAGGGGGAACACCGGGGAGCTGTTTTTT; CDR3aa: CANGGRGNTGELFF
abundance: NA; j_gene: TRBJ1-1; v_gene: TRBV9; d_gene: TRBD1; CDR3nt: TGTGCCAGCAGCGTAAGGGCAGGGGGGCTGAACACTGAAGCTTTCTTT; CDR3aa: CASSVRAGGLNTEAFF
abundance: NA; j_gene: TRBJ2-3; v_gene: TRBV5-1; d_gene: TRBD2; CDR3nt: TGCGCCACGTCGGGGTTAGCGGGGGGGCTCCCAGATACGCAGTATTTT; CDR3aa: CATSGLAGGLPDTQYF
abundance: NA; j_gene: TRBJ2-5; v_gene: TRBV6-5; d_gene: TRBD1; CDR3nt: TGTGCCAGCAGTTACTCGCAGGGGGTGGGAGAGACCCAGTACTTC; CDR3aa: CASSYSQGVGETQYF
abundance: NA; j_gene: TRBJ2-3; v_gene: TRBV9; d_gene: NA; CDR3nt: TGTGCCAGCAGCGTAGGTGGGGGGGCCCTTGATACGCAGTATTTT; CDR3aa: CASSVGGGALDTQYF
abundance: NA; j_gene: TRBJ1-1; v_gene: TRBV5-1; d_gene: NA; CDR3nt: TGCGCCAGCAGCTTGGACCCTGGGCAGGTCACTGAAGCTTTCTTT; CDR3aa: CASSLDPGQVTEAFF
abundance: once; j_gene: TRBJ2-3; v_gene: TRBV27; d_gene: TRBD1; CDR3nt: TGTGCCAGCAGTTTATTGGGCGGTGGGACAGGGCTTTTGCTGGATACGCAGTATTTT; CDR3aa: CASSLLGGGTGLLLDTQYF
abundance: NA; j_gene: TRBJ1-5; v_gene: TRBV4-2; d_gene: NA; CDR3nt: TGTGCCAGCAGCCAAGCTTTAGCCAATCAGCCCCAGCATTTT; CDR3aa: CASSQALANQPQHF
abundance: NA; j_gene: TRBJ2-5; v_gene: TRBV10-3; d_gene: NA; CDR3nt: TGTGCCATCAGTGACTTTAGTGGTTCCCGGGAGACCCAGTACTTC; CDR3aa: CAISDFSGSRETQYF
abundance: NA; j_gene: TRBJ2-2; v_gene: TRBV5-1; d_gene: TRBD1; CDR3nt: TGCGCCAGCAGCTTGGTCAGGGGGAAAAACACCGGGGAGCTGTTTTTT; CDR3aa: CASSLVRGKNTGELFF
abundance: NA; j_gene: TRBJ2-5; v_gene: TRBV18; d_gene: NA; CDR3nt: TGTGCCAGCCGGACAGCGTCGGAGGAGACCCAGTACTTC; CDR3aa: CASRTASEETQYF
abundance: once; j_gene: TRBJ2-1; v_gene: TRBV3-1/TRBV3-2; d_gene: NA; CDR3nt: TGTGCCAGCAGCCAACAGCGCAAAATCTACAATGAGCAGTTCTTC; CDR3aa: CASSQQRKIYNEQFF
abundance: NA; j_gene: TRBJ1-4; v_gene: TRBV2; d_gene: TRBD1; CDR3nt: TGTGCCAGCAGACGACAGGGTTATGATGAAAAACTGTTTTTT; CDR3aa: CASRRQGYDEKLFF
abundance: NA; j_gene: TRBJ2-1; v_gene: TRBV7-2; d_gene: TRBD2; CDR3nt: TGTGCCAGCAGCTCGACTAGCGGGGGATACAATGAGCAGTTCTTC; CDR3aa: CASSSTSGGYNEQFF
abundance: NA; j_gene: TRBJ2-7; v_gene: TRBV4-2; d_gene: TRBD1; CDR3nt: TGTGCCAGCAGCCCCCTCGGGGACAGGGCCTACGAGCAGTACTTC; CDR3aa: CASSPLGDRAYEQYF
abundance: NA; j_gene: TRBJ2-3; v_gene: TRBV29-1; d_gene: TRBD1; CDR3nt: TGCAGCCTTCGACAGGGGTCTAGCACAGATACGCAGTATTTT; CDR3aa: CSLRQGSSTDTQYF
abundance: once; j_gene: TRBJ1-1; v_gene: TRBV7-2; d_gene: TRBD1; CDR3nt: TGTGCCAGCAGCTTAGCTGGGACAGGGGTTAGCACTGAAGCTTTCTTT; CDR3aa: CASSLAGTGVSTEAFF
abundance: NA; j_gene: TRBJ1-1; v_gene: TRBV7-9; d_gene: NA; CDR3nt: TGTGCCAGCAGCTTTGAGCTGGGAGTGAACACTGAAGCTTTCTTT; CDR3aa: CASSFELGVNTEAFF
abundance: NA; j_gene: TRBJ1-2; v_gene: TRBV7-8; d_gene: NA; CDR3nt: TGTGCCAGCAGCCGTGAGCGTTGGGGCCACTATGGCTACACCTTC; CDR3aa: CASSRERWGHYGYTF
abundance: NA; j_gene: TRBJ2-2; v_gene: TRBV7-9; d_gene: TRBD2; CDR3nt: TGTGCCAGCAGCTCGCAAGTGCGAGCGGGGTGGCACACCGGGGAGCTGTTTTTT; CDR3aa: CASSSQVRAGWHTGELFF
abundance: NA; j_gene: TRBJ1-1; v_gene: TRBV4-1; d_gene: NA; CDR3nt: TGCGCCAGCAGCCAAGGTCAGGACACAGCTTTCTTT; CDR3aa: CASSQGQDTAFF
abundance: NA; j_gene: TRBJ1-1; v_gene: TRBV7-7; d_gene: NA; CDR3nt: TGTGCCAGCAGCCTCCGGGAGAACACTGAAGCTTTCTTT; CDR3aa: CASSLRENTEAFF
abundance: NA; j_gene: TRBJ2-3; v_gene: TRBV18; d_gene: NA; CDR3nt: TGTGCCAGCTCACCCGACGGCGGTCCAGATACGCAGTATTTT; CDR3aa: CASSPDGGPDTQYF
abundance: NA; j_gene: TRBJ2-3; v_gene: TRBV6-1; d_gene: TRBD2; CDR3nt: TGTGCCAGCAGTGAAGCAGGGAGCGGGGGACTTAAAGATACGCAGTATTTT; CDR3aa: CASSEAGSGGLKDTQYF
abundance: NA; j_gene: TRBJ2-2; v_gene: TRBV24-1; d_gene: NA; CDR3nt: TGTGCCACCAGTGATTCCGGACCGGGACAAAACACCGGGGAGCTGTTTTTT; CDR3aa: CATSDSGPGQNTGELFF
abundance: NA; j_gene: TRBJ2-1; v_gene: TRBV7-3; d_gene: TRBD2; CDR3nt: TGTGCCAGCAGCCTCCTAGCGGGGGCCTCCTACAATGAGCAGTTCTTC; CDR3aa: CASSLLAGASYNEQFF
abundance: NA; j_gene: TRBJ2-3; v_gene: TRBV3-1/TRBV3-2; d_gene: TRBD1; CDR3nt: TGTGCCAGCAGCCAAATCGGGACAGGTGGTACAGATACGCAGTATTTT; CDR3aa: CASSQIGTGGTDTQYF
abundance: NA; j_gene: TRBJ2-7; v_gene: TRBV7-9; d_gene: NA; CDR3nt: TGTGCCAGCACCCGCGCCGGAGGCGGGTGGCGCGAGCAGTACTTC; CDR3aa: CASTRAGGGWREQYF
abundance: once; j_gene: TRBJ2-3; v_gene: TRBV5-6; d_gene: TRBD2; CDR3nt: TGTGCCAGCAGCTTGGCCGCGGGGGTTCCGACAGATACGCAGTATTTT; CDR3aa: CASSLAAGVPTDTQYF
abundance: NA; j_gene: TRBJ2-1; v_gene: TRBV19; d_gene: NA; CDR3nt: TGTGCCAGTAGCCAGACTAGGGCCGTATACAATGAGCAGTTCTTC; CDR3aa: CASSQTRAVYNEQFF
abundance: NA; j_gene: TRBJ2-3; v_gene: TRBV4-1; d_gene: TRBD2; CDR3nt: TGCGCCAGCAGCCAAGTGTGGAGTAGCGGGGTCACTAGCACAGATACGCAGTATTTT; CDR3aa: CASSQVWSSGVTSTDTQYF
abundance: NA; j_gene: TRBJ1-1; v_gene: TRBV19; d_gene: NA; CDR3nt: TGTGCCAGTAGTATAACAGGCCCGAACACTGAAGCTTTCTTT; CDR3aa: CASSITGPNTEAFF
abundance: NA; j_gene: TRBJ1-1; v_gene: TRBV5-6; d_gene: NA; CDR3nt: TGTGCCAGCAGGCCCTGGAAGGCGGCAGGGCGAAACACTGAAGCTTTCTTT; CDR3aa: CASRPWKAAGRNTEAFF
abundance: NA; j_gene: TRBJ2-7; v_gene: TRBV2; d_gene: TRBD1; CDR3nt: TGTGCCAGCAGTCCCTGGGACAGTTACTACGAGCAGTACTTC; CDR3aa: CASSPWDSYYEQYF
abundance: NA; j_gene: TRBJ2-1; v_gene: TRBV5-1; d_gene: NA; CDR3nt: TGCGCCAGCAGCTTGGCTGTGGAGGGAGAGCAGTTCTTC; CDR3aa: CASSLAVEGEQFF
abundance: NA; j_gene: TRBJ2-3; v_gene: TRBV10-2; d_gene: NA; CDR3nt: TGCGCCAGCAACAACCCCGGGGACACAGATACGCAGTATTTT; CDR3aa: CASNNPGDTDTQYF
abundance: NA; j_gene: TRBJ1-3; v_gene: TRBV9; d_gene: TRBD1; CDR3nt: TGTGCCAGCAGCGTAGGGACAGGTTCGGTCACCATATATTTT; CDR3aa: CASSVGTGSVTIYF